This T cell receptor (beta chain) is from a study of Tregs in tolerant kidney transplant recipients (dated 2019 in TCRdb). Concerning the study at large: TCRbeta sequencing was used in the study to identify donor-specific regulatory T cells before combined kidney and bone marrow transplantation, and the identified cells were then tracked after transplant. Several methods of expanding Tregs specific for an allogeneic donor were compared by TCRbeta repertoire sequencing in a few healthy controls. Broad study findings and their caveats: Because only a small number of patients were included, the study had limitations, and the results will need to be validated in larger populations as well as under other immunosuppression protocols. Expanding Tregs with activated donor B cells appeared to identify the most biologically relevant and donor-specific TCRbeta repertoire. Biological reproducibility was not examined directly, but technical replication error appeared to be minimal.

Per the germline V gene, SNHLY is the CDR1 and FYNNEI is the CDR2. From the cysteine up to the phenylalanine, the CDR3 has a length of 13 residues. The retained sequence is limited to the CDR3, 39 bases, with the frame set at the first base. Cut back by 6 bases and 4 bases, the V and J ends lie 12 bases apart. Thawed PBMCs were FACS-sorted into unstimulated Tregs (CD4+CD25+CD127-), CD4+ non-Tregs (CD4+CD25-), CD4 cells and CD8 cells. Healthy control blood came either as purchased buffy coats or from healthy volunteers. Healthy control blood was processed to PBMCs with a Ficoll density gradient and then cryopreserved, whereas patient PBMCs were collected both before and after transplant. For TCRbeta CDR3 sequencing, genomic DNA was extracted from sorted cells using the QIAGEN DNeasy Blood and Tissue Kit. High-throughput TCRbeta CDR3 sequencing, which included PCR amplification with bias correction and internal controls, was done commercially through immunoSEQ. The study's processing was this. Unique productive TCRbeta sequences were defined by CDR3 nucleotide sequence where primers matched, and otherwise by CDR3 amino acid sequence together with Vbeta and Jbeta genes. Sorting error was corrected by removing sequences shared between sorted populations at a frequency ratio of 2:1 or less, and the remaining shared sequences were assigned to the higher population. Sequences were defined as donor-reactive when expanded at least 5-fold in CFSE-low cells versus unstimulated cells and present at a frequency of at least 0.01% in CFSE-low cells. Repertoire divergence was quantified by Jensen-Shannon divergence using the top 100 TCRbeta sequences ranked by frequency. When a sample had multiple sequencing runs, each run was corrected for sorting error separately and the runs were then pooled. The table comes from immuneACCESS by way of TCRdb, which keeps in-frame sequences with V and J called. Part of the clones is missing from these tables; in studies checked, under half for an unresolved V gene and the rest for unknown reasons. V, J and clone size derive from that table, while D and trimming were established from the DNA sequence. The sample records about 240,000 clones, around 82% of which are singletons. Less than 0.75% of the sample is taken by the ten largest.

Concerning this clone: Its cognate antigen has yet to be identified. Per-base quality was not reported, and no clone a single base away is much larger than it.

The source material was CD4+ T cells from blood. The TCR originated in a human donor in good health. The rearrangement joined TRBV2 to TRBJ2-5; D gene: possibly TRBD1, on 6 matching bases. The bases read TGTGCCAGCAGAGGGACATTCATAGAGACCCAGTACTTC. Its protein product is CASRGTFIETQYF.